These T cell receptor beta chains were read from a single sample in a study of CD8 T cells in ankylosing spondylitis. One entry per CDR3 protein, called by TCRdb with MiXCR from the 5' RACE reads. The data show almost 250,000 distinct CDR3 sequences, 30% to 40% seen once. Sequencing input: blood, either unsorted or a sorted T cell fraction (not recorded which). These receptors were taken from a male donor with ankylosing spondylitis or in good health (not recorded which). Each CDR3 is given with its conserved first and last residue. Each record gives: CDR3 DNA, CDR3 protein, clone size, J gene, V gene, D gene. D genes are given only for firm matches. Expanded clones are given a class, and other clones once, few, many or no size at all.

DNA: TGTGCCAGCAGCGTAGACTCAGGGGCCAAAGGCCAAGAGACCCAGTACTTC
CDR3: CASSVDSGAKGQETQYF
size: NA
J: TRBJ2-5
V: TRBV9
D: NA

DNA: TGTGCCAGCAGCCAAGAACGGGGCTCTGAAGCTTTCTTT
CDR3: CASSQERGSEAFF
size: NA
J: TRBJ1-1
V: TRBV4-2
D: NA

DNA: TGTGCCAGCAGCTTAGGCGGGCCCCCCTACAATGAGCAGTTCTTC
CDR3: CASSLGGPPYNEQFF
size: few
J: TRBJ2-1
V: TRBV7-9
D: NA

DNA: TGTGCCACCAATGAGGGCGGTGAGCAGTTCTTC
CDR3: CATNEGGEQFF
size: once
J: TRBJ2-1
V: TRBV30
D: NA

DNA: TGTGCCAGCAGCTTGGGTTTGGGCGATGAGCAGTTCTTC
CDR3: CASSLGLGDEQFF
size: NA
J: TRBJ2-1
V: TRBV5-6
D: NA

DNA: TGTGCCAGCGCCCAGGTGGGGTTTTCCTACGAGCAGTACTTC
CDR3: CASAQVGFSYEQYF
size: NA
J: TRBJ2-7
V: TRBV7-8
D: NA

DNA: TGTGCCAGCAGCTTAGCCGGGAGTCAGCTGTTTTTT
CDR3: CASSLAGSQLFF
size: many
J: TRBJ2-2
V: TRBV7-2
D: NA

DNA: TGCAGTGCTACGACCGGAGGGGCACCCCTCCACTTT
CDR3: CSATTGGAPLHF
size: NA
J: TRBJ1-6
V: TRBV20-1
D: NA

DNA: TGTGCCAGCAGCCAAGATCAACTGCGCGAGCAGTACTTC
CDR3: CASSQDQLREQYF
size: NA
J: TRBJ2-7
V: TRBV4-2
D: NA

DNA: TGTGCCAGCAGCGTAGGTGGGGGCTTCTACAATGAGCAGTTCTTC
CDR3: CASSVGGGFYNEQFF
size: NA
J: TRBJ2-1
V: TRBV7-2
D: NA

DNA: TGCAGCGTTGGACAGGGCACCGATACGCAGTATTTT
CDR3: CSVGQGTDTQYF
size: many
J: TRBJ2-3
V: TRBV29-1
D: TRBD1

DNA: TGTGCCAGCAGTTTAGGAGGACGGTATAGCAATCAGCCCCAGCATTTT
CDR3: CASSLGGRYSNQPQHF
size: once
J: TRBJ1-5
V: TRBV12-3/TRBV12-4
D: NA

DNA: TGTGCCAGCAGCCCGGGGACTTATGATCGGTTCTTC
CDR3: CASSPGTYDRFF
size: NA
J: TRBJ2-1
V: TRBV12-3/TRBV12-4
D: NA

DNA: TGTGCCAGCAGCCTTAGCGGGGACCAAGATACGCAGTATTTT
CDR3: CASSLSGDQDTQYF
size: NA
J: TRBJ2-3
V: TRBV12-3/TRBV12-4
D: TRBD2

DNA: TGTGCCACTGCCTCTCGGGACAACTATCCCTACGAGCAGTACTTC
CDR3: CATASRDNYPYEQYF
size: few
J: TRBJ2-7
V: TRBV6-1
D: NA

DNA: TGTGCCATCAGTGAGCCAGACGGGGGGGATCTTCCAGAGCAGTACTTC
CDR3: CAISEPDGGDLPEQYF
size: NA
J: TRBJ2-7
V: TRBV10-3
D: TRBD2

DNA: TGCAGCGTTGAATCGGCGGGGGGTAAAGACAATGAGCAGTTCTTC
CDR3: CSVESAGGKDNEQFF
size: many
J: TRBJ2-1
V: TRBV29-1
D: TRBD2

DNA: TGTGCCAGCAGCGTAGGTCTGGGGGTAAACTATGGCTACACCTTC
CDR3: CASSVGLGVNYGYTF
size: many
J: TRBJ1-2
V: TRBV9
D: NA

DNA: TGTGCCACCAGCAGAGAGGGCACCAACTCTGGAAACACCATATATTTT
CDR3: CATSREGTNSGNTIYF
size: few
J: TRBJ1-3
V: TRBV15
D: NA

DNA: TGTGCCAGCAGCGACCGGGACCGCTCCTACAATGAGCAGTTCTTC
CDR3: CASSDRDRSYNEQFF
size: few
J: TRBJ2-1
V: TRBV11-2
D: NA

DNA: TGTGCCAGCAGCCCGAGGGGGAGAGGTAGCAATCAGCCCCAGCATTTT
CDR3: CASSPRGRGSNQPQHF
size: once
J: TRBJ1-5
V: TRBV3-1
D: NA

DNA: TGTGCCGGGGGACAGGGGGTCGGGGAGACCCAGTACTTC
CDR3: CAGGQGVGETQYF
size: NA
J: TRBJ2-5
V: TRBV12-3/TRBV12-4
D: TRBD1

DNA: TGCAGTGCGAGGGACAGCTCCTACGAGCAGTACTTC
CDR3: CSARDSSYEQYF
size: many
J: TRBJ2-7
V: TRBV20-1
D: TRBD1

DNA: TGTGCCAGCACCGGACAATATAGCAATCAGCCCCAGCATTTT
CDR3: CASTGQYSNQPQHF
size: NA
J: TRBJ1-5
V: TRBV25-1
D: NA

DNA: TGTGCCAGCAACAAGGCCCGTTACAATGAGCAGTTCTTC
CDR3: CASNKARYNEQFF
size: few
J: TRBJ2-1
V: TRBV16
D: NA

DNA: TGCGCCAGCAGCAAGGACGGCCGCTATGGCTACACCTTC
CDR3: CASSKDGRYGYTF
size: NA
J: TRBJ1-2
V: TRBV5-1
D: NA

DNA: TGTGCCAGCAGCTTCTGGACAGTCCAAGAGACCCAGTACTTC
CDR3: CASSFWTVQETQYF
size: NA
J: TRBJ2-5
V: TRBV7-9
D: NA

DNA: TGCGCCAGCACCACCCAGGGGGACCAAGGGGGTCGAAGGGATACGCAGTATTTT
CDR3: CASTTQGDQGGRRDTQYF
size: many
J: TRBJ2-3
V: TRBV5-1
D: TRBD1

DNA: TGCAGTGCTAGGGACTCGTGGACTAGCGGGGGGAAACCCTACGAGCAGTACTTC
CDR3: CSARDSWTSGGKPYEQYF
size: few
J: TRBJ2-7
V: TRBV20-1
D: TRBD2

DNA: TGCAGCGCCGGTTACGAGCAGTACTTC
CDR3: CSAGYEQYF
size: many
J: TRBJ2-7
V: TRBV29-1
D: NA

DNA: TGCAGCGCCGCGGGTAGCGGGGGGTACGAGCAGTACTTC
CDR3: CSAAGSGGYEQYF
size: few
J: TRBJ2-7
V: TRBV29-1
D: TRBD2

DNA: TGTGCCAGCAGCCGACTCACTGCTAAGCACGAGCAGTACTTC
CDR3: CASSRLTAKHEQYF
size: few
J: TRBJ2-7
V: TRBV12-3/TRBV12-4
D: NA

DNA: TGTGCCAGCAGTCCAATAGCGGCCAACTCTCCCTACAATGAGCAGTTCTTC
CDR3: CASSPIAANSPYNEQFF
size: NA
J: TRBJ2-1
V: TRBV12-3/TRBV12-4
D: NA

DNA: TGTGCCAGCAGCCAGGGTCCGACCTACGAGCAGTACTTC
CDR3: CASSQGPTYEQYF
size: NA
J: TRBJ2-7
V: TRBV27
D: NA

DNA: TGTGCCAGCAGTCCAACCCTCAGGGTCTCTGGAAACACCATATATTTT
CDR3: CASSPTLRVSGNTIYF
size: NA
J: TRBJ1-3
V: TRBV27
D: NA

DNA: TGCGCCAGCAGCTTGGGGACTCCCCCGGGGCAGTTCTTC
CDR3: CASSLGTPPGQFF
size: few
J: TRBJ2-1
V: TRBV5-1
D: NA

DNA: TGTGCCAGCAGTGACTCACAGGTCTCAAGCTCTGGGGCCAACGTCCTGACTTTC
CDR3: CASSDSQVSSSGANVLTF
size: few
J: TRBJ2-6
V: TRBV6-4
D: NA

DNA: TGTGCCAGCAGCTACCGGACAGACAAAGAGACCCAGTACTTC
CDR3: CASSYRTDKETQYF
size: few
J: TRBJ2-5
V: TRBV7-9
D: NA

DNA: TGCAGTGCTAGAGATAGATCTGGGGCCAACGTCCTGACTTTC
CDR3: CSARDRSGANVLTF
size: few
J: TRBJ2-6
V: TRBV20-1
D: NA

DNA: TGTGCCAGCAGCCTACAGGGGGAGGGCACAGATACGCAGTATTTT
CDR3: CASSLQGEGTDTQYF
size: NA
J: TRBJ2-3
V: TRBV27
D: TRBD1

DNA: TGTGCCAGCAGTTTATGGAGGTCAGGGCCGAACACTGAAGCTTTCTTT
CDR3: CASSLWRSGPNTEAFF
size: NA
J: TRBJ1-1
V: TRBV28
D: NA

DNA: TGCGCCAGCAGCCATGCCGGGACAGGATACAATGAGCAGTTCTTC
CDR3: CASSHAGTGYNEQFF
size: NA
J: TRBJ2-1
V: TRBV4-1
D: TRBD1

DNA: TGTGCCAGCAGCTTATCCTATAACTACGAGCAGTACTTC
CDR3: CASSLSYNYEQYF
size: few
J: TRBJ2-7
V: TRBV7-6
D: NA

DNA: TGTGCCAGCAGCTTAGCGCGGGGCACAGATACGCAGTATTTT
CDR3: CASSLARGTDTQYF
size: many
J: TRBJ2-3
V: TRBV7-2
D: NA

DNA: TGTGCCATCAGTATTGGTGAGGGTCAGCCCCAGCATTTT
CDR3: CAISIGEGQPQHF
size: once
J: TRBJ1-5
V: TRBV10-3
D: NA

DNA: TGTGCCAGCAGCTTCTTACTTACAGTCTACGAGCAGTACTTC
CDR3: CASSFLLTVYEQYF
size: once
J: TRBJ2-7
V: TRBV5-5
D: NA

DNA: TGTGCCAGCAGTTGGACGACAGGGGGATACGAGCAGTACTTC
CDR3: CASSWTTGGYEQYF
size: NA
J: TRBJ2-7
V: TRBV6-5
D: TRBD1

DNA: TGTGCCAGCAGCCAAAGCGGGGACTCCTACAATGAGCAGTTCTTC
CDR3: CASSQSGDSYNEQFF
size: NA
J: TRBJ2-1
V: TRBV5-5
D: TRBD2

DNA: TGTGCCAGCAGGGATTCAGGGGTTCGGACTGAAGCTTTCTTT
CDR3: CASRDSGVRTEAFF
size: NA
J: TRBJ1-1
V: TRBV25-1
D: NA

DNA: TGTGCCAGTAGTATAGAGGGGACTAGCTTATACAATGAGCAGTTCTTC
CDR3: CASSIEGTSLYNEQFF
size: NA
J: TRBJ2-1
V: TRBV19
D: TRBD2

DNA: TGCGCCAGCAGCCAGGTTGTTCGTGACACGCAGTATTTT
CDR3: CASSQVVRDTQYF
size: NA
J: TRBJ2-3
V: TRBV4-1
D: NA

DNA: TGTGCCAGCAGCCGAACAGGAACCCGCTACGAGCAGTACTTC
CDR3: CASSRTGTRYEQYF
size: NA
J: TRBJ2-7
V: TRBV12-3/TRBV12-4
D: NA

DNA: TGTGCCAGCAGCATAGATAAGAAAGACGAGCAGTACTTC
CDR3: CASSIDKKDEQYF
size: NA
J: TRBJ2-7
V: TRBV12-3/TRBV12-4
D: NA